The 18 T cell receptor beta chains below were found in one sample sequenced in a study of molecular identifiers for immune sequencing clone quantification. TCRdb ran MiXCR on the PCR reads and lists one entry per CDR3 protein. The sample consists of some 320,000 distinct CDR3 sequences, over 20% of them appearing once. Sequenced: naive CD8+ T cells from blood, with Jurkat cell RNA spiked in. The subset here: FACS-sorted CD8+CD4-CCR7+CD45RA+ naive T cells. The receptors were sampled from a human donor in good health. Some libraries in this study had Jurkat cell RNA spiked in.

This clonotype was recorded a few times. One base away lies a much larger clone, so this may be a sequencing read error. In nucleotides, the CDR3 is TGTGCCGGCAGTTCGGTGATCCGGGACAGCTCCTACGAGCAGTACTTC. It codes for CAGSSVIRDSSYEQYF. V and J are TRBV6-6 and TRBJ2-7; TRBD1 matches at 7 bases. CDR3 length equals 16 residues. CDR1 is MNHNY, CDR2 SVGAGI, per germline (reference sequence).

Note on this clonotype: One junction end disagrees with the germline gene, perhaps due to a read error. The chain has TRBV6-1 and TRBJ2-7; 11 bases are shared with TRBD1. The CDR3 is 15 residues long. CDR1 is MNHNS and CDR2 is SASEGT in the germline V gene. The chain's CDR3 is CAGSEGLGTGGEQYF. CDR3 nucleotides: TGTGCCGGCAGTGAAGGTTTGGGGACAGGGGGTGAGCAGTACTTC.

This clonotype was seen at least ten times. The J gene is TRBJ2-3, the V gene TRBV6-2 or TRBV6-3; D gene uncertain. CDR3 size: 11 residues. Trimming left V 2 bases short and J 6 bases short, with 3 bases between. CDR1 MNHEY and CDR2 SVGEGT come from the germline V gene. The CDR3 is CASSYADTQYF. In nucleotides, the CDR3 is TGTGCCAGCAGTTACGCGGATACGCAGTATTTT.

This clonotype was seen ten or more times. The V call is TRBV27, the J call TRBJ1-1; D unclear. Germline loops: CDR1 MNHEY, CDR2 SMNVEV (reference sequence). Trimming took off 5 bases at V and 0 bases at J, with 10 bases between the two ends. The CDR3 has 14 amino acids. This CDR3 reads CASSALGMNTEAFF. The CDR3 DNA reads as TGTGCCAGCAGTGCCTTAGGAATGAACACTGAAGCTTTCTTT.

Many counts were recorded for this clonotype. V and J are TRBV12-3 or TRBV12-4 and TRBJ2-1; D is undetermined. The CDR3 is 12 amino acids. V lost 3 bases to trimming and J lost 3 bases, with 3 bases between them. The CDR3 DNA reads TGTGCCAGCAGTTTCAACTACAATGAGCAGTTCTTC. It encodes CASSFNYNEQFF.

This clonotype was seen a few times. The CDR3: CAISESWAGEGQPQHF. CDR3 coding DNA: TGTGCCATCAGTGAGTCATGGGCAGGGGAAGGTCAGCCCCAGCATTTT. The chain employs TRBV10-3 and TRBJ1-5, with D possibly being TRBD1 (6 bases). Per germline, CDR1 ENHRY and CDR2 SYGVKD. Between the trimmed V and J ends, which lost 0 bases and 6 bases, there was a span of 15 bases. The CDR3 sequence is 16 residues long.

Concerning this clonotype itself: At one of its ends the junction is not consistent with the germline gene, which may arise from a read error. The chain is built from TRBV6-5 and TRBJ2-2, with D perhaps matching TRBD2 (6 bases). This CDR3 spans 14 amino acids. The germline gives CDR1 MNHEY, CDR2 SVGAGI. The CDR3 DNA reads TGTGCCAGCAGTTATCCCCGGACTCCCGGGGGGCTGTTTTTT. Translation gives CASSYPRTPGGLFF.

This clonotype has ten or more counts. The chain combines TRBV7-6 with TRBJ1-2, with TRBD1 matching over 7 bases. Losses at the gene ends were 4 bases for V and 8 bases for J; bases not matched to a gene: 13. Germline CDR1 is SGHVS and CDR2 is FNYEAQ. The CDR3 has 15 amino acids. CDR3 DNA: TGTGCCAGCAGCTCCAGTAGACAGGGAGTTAGCGGCTACACCTTC. Its translation: CASSSSRQGVSGYTF.

There are many counts of this clonotype. The rearrangement links TRBV23-1 to TRBJ2-3; D is ambiguous. TRBV23-1 is designated an ORF whose function remains uncertain. V gave up 0 bases and J gave up 2 bases, with 6 bases separating them. The CDR3 runs 14 residues. The chain's CDR3 is CASSQSRTTDTQYF. DNA of the CDR3: TGCGCCAGCAGTCAATCGAGGACCACAGATACGCAGTATTTT.

As to this clonotype: A read error may explain this, as a much larger clone is one base away. This sequence joins TRBV6-5 and TRBJ2-1; D remains ambiguous. The germline V gene encodes CDR1 MNHEY and CDR2 SVGAGI. The CDR3 runs to 13 residues. This CDR3 reads CAGSYSGYNEQFF. The CDR3 DNA sequence: TGTGCCGGCAGTTACTCAGGTTACAATGAGCAGTTCTTC.

The rearrangement uses TRBV2 and TRBJ2-6; 9 nucleotides agree with TRBD1. V lost 8 bases and J lost 2; bases outside the gene matches: 10. Germline assignment: CDR1 SNHLY and CDR2 FYNNEI. The CDR3 loop spans 17 amino acids. This chain's CDR3 is CASLQGANLAGANVLTF. The DNA of the CDR3 is TGTGCCAGCCTACAGGGGGCGAATTTGGCTGGGGCCAACGTCCTGACTTTC.

Ten or more counts support this clonotype. V gene TRBV7-6 combines with J gene TRBJ2-3; TRBD2 agrees at 8 bases. From germline, CDR1 is SGHVS and CDR2 FNYEAQ. The CDR3 totals 16 residues. V was pared by 2 bases and J by 2 bases, with 6 bases of the junction left unmatched. For the CDR3, the DNA is TGTGCCAGCAGCTTATCGGGGGGGGGATCCACAGATACGCAGTATTTT. Protein: CASSLSGGGSTDTQYF.

Comment on this clonotype: This may be a read error, as it is one base from a much larger clone. The chain recombines TRBV19 with TRBJ2-7; D is possibly TRBD2 (5 bases). Germline CDR1 is LNHDA and CDR2 is SQIVND (reference sequence). The CDR3 totals 16 residues. The CDR3 bases are TGTGCCAGTAGTATGTCGCCGGGCCGGATAGACTACGAGCAGCACTTC. As protein: CASSMSPGRIDYEQHF.

This clonotype appeared many times. The chain uses TRBV27 and TRBJ2-7; 7 nucleotides align to TRBD2. The germline gives CDR1 MNHEY, CDR2 SMNVEV (reference sequence). Trimming removed 6 bases from V and 0 bases from J; junction bases left unmatched: 14. The CDR3 consists of 17 residues. The CDR3 loop reads CASSHGGGSKNSYEQYF. The CDR3 nucleotides are TGTGCCAGCAGCCATGGGGGGGGGTCCAAAAACTCCTACGAGCAGTACTTC.

This clonotype was observed many times. The gene calls are TRBV27 and TRBJ1-1; D gene uncertain. V was clipped by 6 bases and J by 5 bases, with 7 bases between them. The CDR3 covers 11 residues. The germline CDR1 and CDR2 sequences are MNHEY and SMNVEV (reference sequence). The CDR3 protein is CASSFGTEAFF. The CDR3, as DNA: TGTGCCAGCAGCTTCGGGACTGAAGCTTTCTTT.

The rearrangement joins TRBV27 to TRBJ1-1; the match to TRBD1 covers 7 bases. V shed 3 bases, J shed 4 bases, and the junction held 5 bases outside the gene matches. The germline gives CDR1 MNHEY, CDR2 SMNVEV (reference sequence). CDR3 length: 14 residues. The DNA for the CDR3 is TGTGCCAGCAGTTTGAGGGGGCAGGTCACTGAAGCTTTCTTT. Translation: CASSLRGQVTEAFF.

The chain couples TRBV4-2 to TRBJ2-7; 14 bases are shared with TRBD2. Germline V CDR1 and CDR2: LGHNA, YNFKEQ. Trimming took 4 bases from V and 5 from J; bases not matched to a gene: 10. The CDR3 covers 17 residues. The CDR3 here is CASSPVMGTSGSHEQYF. The DNA of the CDR3 is TGTGCCAGCAGCCCAGTCATGGGGACTAGCGGGAGCCACGAGCAGTACTTC.

Comments on this clonotype: A much larger clone differs from this one at a single base, so this may be a read error. The chain combines TRBV12-3 or TRBV12-4 with TRBJ2-7, with TRBD2 matching 8 bases. The junction had 7 bases not matched to a gene; V was cut back by 0 bases and J by 9 bases. The length of the CDR3 is 14 residues. The CDR3 sequence: CASSLATAGTRQYF. In nucleotides, the CDR3 is TGTGCCAGCAGTTTAGCCACGGCGGGGACTAGGCAGTACTTC.